The clone carrying this T cell receptor (beta chain) is labeled as medium-sized. Its antigen is currently unknown. Peripheral blood, roughly 6 milliliters per draw, was collected at each of two time points. CDR3 length: 12 amino acids. V was trimmed by 1 base and J by 5 bases, leaving 8 bases between them. Germline CDR1 reads DFQATT; CDR2 reads SNEGSKA (reference sequence). The data originate from a study of prognosis after radiotherapy for stage I lung cancer. Findings and limits, study-wide: The question of whether the expanded TCR clones were tumor-specific was not determined.

It was by two-round multiplex PCR that TCR beta CDR3 was amplified from genomic DNA. The use of primers specific to each TRBV and TRBJ gene characterized first-round PCR. MiXCR, run by TCRdb on the multiplex PCR reads, gives a single entry per CDR3 protein. The repertoire holds roughly 11,000 distinct CDR3 sequences, with roughly 51% as singletons. The chain is built from TRBV20-1 and TRBJ1-1, with D unresolved. The sample here was PBMCs, taken before or after stereotactic body radiation therapy (not recorded which). The TCR sequence derives from a donor aged 50 or older with non-small cell lung cancer. DNA for the CDR3: TGCAGTGCTAGAGGACAAGGGACTGAAGCTTTCTTT. It specifies CSARGQGTEAFF.